This record looks at one T cell receptor (beta chain) sequence and its context. The antigen this receptor binds is unknown. There are no base qualities to consult, and no much larger clone falls within one base. V loses 5 bases, J loses 0 bases, and the germline ends lie 10 bases apart. There are 14 amino acids in the CDR3, from cysteine to phenylalanine inclusive. Only the CDR3 DNA is retained, 42 bases long and in frame from the first base. CDR1 LNHDA and CDR2 SQIVND were looked up in the germline V gene (reference sequence). These data come from a study of OX40 agonist ivuxolimab in advanced cancers. Study-level background: The costimulatory receptor OX40 (CD134) was targeted by ivuxolimab, a fully human IgG2 agonistic monoclonal antibody. Partial responses were achieved by three dose-escalation patients, of whom one had hepatocellular carcinoma and two had cutaneous melanoma. Intravenous ivuxolimab was administered to patients every 2 weeks at six dose levels: 0.01, 0.1, 0.3, 1.5, 3 and 10 mg/kg. The paper reports the monotherapy dose-escalation portion (N of about 54 patients) of the phase I ivuxolimab trial. Prior anti-PD-1, anti-PD-L1 or anti-CTLA-4 therapy was permitted, and checkpoint inhibitors had been received by approximately 39% of dose-escalation patients. The purpose of peripheral TCRbeta sequencing was to test whether ivuxolimab changed TCR sequence diversity and led to clonal T-cell expansion. Among the approximately 54 dose-escalation patients, around 20 had hepatocellular carcinoma, 15 or so melanoma, 9 renal cell carcinoma and 9 head and neck cancer. The dose-escalation cohort was approximately 83% male with a mean age of around 62 years, ranging from about 23 to 85. Overall results and qualifications from the work: After ivuxolimab, more expanded clones were found on average in CD8+ T cells than in CD4+ T cells. Antigen specificity was not determined for the clonally expanded peripheral T cells. Low levels of normalized T-cell clonal expansion were also seen in some patients who did not respond. In partial responders in the 0.1-3.0 mg/kg groups, normalized peripheral clonal expansion was found to be among the lowest, especially among CD8+ T cells. At doses of 0.1 to 3.0 mg/kg, clonal expansion of both CD4+ and CD8+ blood T cells was observed from baseline to week 6.

For sequencing of the TCRbeta CDR3 region, genomic DNA was extracted from the sorted cells. TCRbeta CDR3 regions were sequenced using the immunoSEQ Assay. The clones in this table, taken by TCRdb from immuneACCESS, are in-frame only. Not every clone is retained; where verified, under half of the shortfall comes from an unresolved V gene, and the cause of the rest is unknown. The table for this sample lists about 73,000 clones; 90% of them were counted only once. Around 0.5% of the sample belongs to the ten largest clones. Patients with autoimmune disease history or receiving systemic immunosuppression were excluded from the trial. Peripheral blood for TCR sequencing was collected from all dose cohorts at baseline, on cycle 4 day 1, and on cycle 7 day 1. The samples were taken from a phase I, first-in-human, multicenter, open-label dose-escalation trial of ivuxolimab. Adults with locally advanced or metastatic melanoma, renal cell carcinoma, hepatocellular carcinoma or head and neck squamous cell carcinoma were enrolled in the trial. Before TCR sequencing, CD4+ T cells and CD8+ T cells were sorted from peripheral blood as separate populations.

The chain is assembled from TRBV19 and TRBJ1-1; the D gene remains uncertain. The sample here was CD4+ or CD8+ T cells sorted from blood, taken in a trial of the OX40 agonist ivuxolimab. This clonotype was sampled from an adult with an advanced solid tumor such as melanoma, head and neck, liver or kidney cancer. The CDR3 sequence is CASSFASMNTEAFF. The nucleotide sequence is given as TGTGCCAGTAGTTTTGCGAGTATGAACACTGAAGCTTTCTTT.